A single sample is the source of the 17 T cell receptor beta chains below, sequenced in a study of T-cell reconstitution after alpha-beta-depleted transplantation in children. Preparation of the TCRbeta library involved a method that used unique molecular identifiers. A single record per CDR3 protein comes from TCRdb applying MiXCR to the PCR reads. Of about 360,000 distinct CDR3 sequences detected, 13% appear once; the ten largest clones hold 3.5% to 4.5%. Sequencing used PBMCs, obtained from the stem cell graft. The source is a human donor who donated a stem cell graft to a child with Fanconi anemia.

The chain combines TRBV18 with TRBJ1-1; D may be TRBD1 (6 bases). Germline V gives CDR1 KGHSH, CDR2 LQKENI. The V and J ends lost 5 bases and 1 base respectively, with 11 bases between them. CDR3 length: 14 residues. The CDR3 DNA sequence: TGTGCCAGCTCAGAAGGACAGACGAACACTGAAGCTTTCTTT. Translated, it gives CASSEGQTNTEAFF.

This clonotype was recorded a few times. This chain joins TRBV10-3 and TRBJ2-7, with D perhaps matching TRBD1 (8 bases). The CDR3 length is 15 residues. Trimming shortened V by 6 bases and J by 1 base, and 16 bases separated the two germline ends. The germline CDR1 and CDR2 sequences are ENHRY and SYGVKD. The DNA for the CDR3 is TGTGCCATCAGCGCAGACAGGGGACTATCCTACGAGCAGTACTTC. This encodes CAISADRGLSYEQYF.

This clonotype was counted at least ten times. The J gene is TRBJ1-2, the V gene TRBV5-4; a possible D gene is TRBD1 (5 bases). Germline lookup yields CDR1 SGHNT and CDR2 YYREEE (reference sequence). This CDR3 comprises 14 residues. The V end lost 0 bases, the J end lost 0 bases, and 6 bases lay between the germline ends. In nucleotides, the CDR3 is TGTGCCAGCAGCTTGGAAGGGGCTAACTATGGCTACACCTTC. As protein: CASSLEGANYGYTF.

The table lists this clonotype with a few counts. The chain carries TRBV5-1 and TRBJ2-5; no reliable D call. The germline CDR1 and CDR2 sequences are SGHRS and YFSETQ. The CDR3 extends over 15 amino acids. V was trimmed by 4 bases and J by 1 base, leaving 14 bases between them. The CDR3 spells CASSPGPPIQETQYF. The DNA of the CDR3 is TGCGCCAGCAGCCCGGGTCCTCCCATCCAAGAGACCCAGTACTTC.

This chain uses TRBV5-1 with TRBJ2-5; perhaps D is TRBD1 or TRBD2 (5 bases each). The CDR3 is 15 residues long. V lost 4 bases and J 5 bases, leaving 18 bases between the germline ends. CDR1 is SGHRS and CDR2 is YFSETQ in the germline V gene. The CDR3 loop reads CASSGIGTPGETQYF. The CDR3, as DNA: TGCGCCAGCAGCGGTATTGGGACCCCAGGGGAGACCCAGTACTTC.

Of note for this clonotype: A much larger clone differs from this one at a single base, so this may be a read error. V gene TRBV9 combines with J gene TRBJ2-3; D is ambiguous. Germline V gene data show CDR1 as SGDLS and CDR2 as YYNGEE. The ends were cut back, 5 bases at V and 0 bases at J, with 7 bases in the middle. This CDR3 is 13 amino acids long. CDR3 coding DNA: TGTGCCAGCAGTGCAGGTAGCACAGATACGCAGTATTTT. It codes for CASSAGSTDTQYF.

The chain uses TRBV20-1 and TRBJ2-1; 13 positions match TRBD2. J was trimmed by 5 bases and V by 5 bases; bases with no gene match: 6. This CDR3 spans 15 amino acids. CDR1 and CDR2 from the germline V gene are DFQATT and SNEGSKA (reference sequence). The CDR3 spells CSACGTSGENNEQFF. As DNA, the CDR3 is TGCAGTGCTTGTGGGACTAGCGGGGAAAACAATGAGCAGTTCTTC.

This clonotype showed up many times. The J gene is TRBJ2-2, the V gene TRBV4-3, with D hard to call. Trimming shortened V by 0 bases and J by 0 bases, and 5 bases separated the two germline ends. Per germline, CDR1 LGHNA and CDR2 YSLEER. The CDR3 contains 15 residues. The CDR3 spells CASSQDFTNTGELFF. Written as DNA, the CDR3 is TGCGCCAGCAGCCAAGATTTCACGAACACCGGGGAGCTGTTTTTT.

This clonotype showed up just a few times. The rearrangement uses TRBV4-3 and TRBJ1-6; no reliable D call. Trimming took 2 bases from V and 6 from J, leaving 11 bases between them. Germline-derived CDR1 and CDR2 are LGHNA and YSLEER. This CDR3 spans 15 amino acids. The CDR3 bases are TGCGCCAGCAGCCAACGGACGGACCGTAATTCACCCCTCCACTTT. Amino acids: CASSQRTDRNSPLHF.

This clonotype occurred a few times. The chain recombines TRBV5-1 with TRBJ2-2, with 7 bases identical to TRBD2. The germline gives CDR1 SGHRS, CDR2 YFSETQ. This CDR3 is built from 17 residues. V was clipped by 3 bases and J by 4 bases; unmatched bases: 12. This CDR3 is CASSWGSLADGTGELFF. In nucleotides, the CDR3 is TGCGCCAGCAGCTGGGGGTCTCTAGCGGACGGCACCGGGGAGCTGTTTTTT.

This clonotype was detected only a few times. This chain connects TRBV5-6 to TRBJ2-7; D is perhaps TRBD2 (5 bases). Between the trimmed V and J ends, which lost 0 bases and 7 bases, there was a span of 11 bases. Germline CDR1 SGHDT, CDR2 YYEEEE. CDR3 length: 13 residues. The CDR3 DNA is TGTGCCAGCAGCTTGGGCGGGTTTGAAGAGCAGTACGTC. This gives the protein CASSLGGFEEQYV.

The chain recombines TRBV20-1 with TRBJ1-2; D gene uncertain. CDR1 and CDR2 from the germline V gene are DFQATT and SNEGSKA (reference sequence). The length of the CDR3 is 13 residues. Trimming stripped 2 bases from V and 4 bases from J, with 11 bases between. CDR3 amino acids: CSARKRESYGYTF. CDR3 DNA sequence: TGCAGTGCTAGAAAGAGGGAGAGCTATGGCTACACCTTC.

The J gene is TRBJ2-5, the V gene TRBV28; the D gene could be TRBD1 or TRBD2 (5 bases each). This CDR3 has 15 residues. Trimming cost V 5 bases and J 6 bases, with 19 bases left between them. CDR1 is MDHEN, CDR2 SYDVKM, per germline. As DNA, the CDR3 is TGTGCCAGCAGTCCCCCACGGGGCCCAAGCAAGACCCAGTACTTC. Translated: CASSPPRGPSKTQYF.

In its sample, this clonotype was seen many times. The chain uses TRBV11-2 and TRBJ1-1; perhaps TRBD1 as D (5 bases). Trimming stripped 7 bases from V and 1 base from J, with 19 bases between. Germline assignment: CDR1 SGHAT and CDR2 FQNNGV. CDR3 length equals 16 residues. CDR3 in amino acids: CASTSGIGATNTEAFF. CDR3 nucleotides: TGTGCCAGCACCTCCGGGATCGGGGCGACGAACACTGAAGCTTTCTTT.

This clonotype was detected ten times or more. The chain carries TRBV6-4 and TRBJ1-1; 11 bases are shared with TRBD1. After removal of 0 bases from V and 9 bases from J, the junction contained 6 bases not matched to a gene. This CDR3 spans 15 amino acids. Germline assignment: CDR1 MRHNA and CDR2 SNTAGT. The CDR3, as DNA: TGTGCCAGCAGTGACTCCGGGACAGGGGGAACGAAAGCTTTCTTT. Its translation is CASSDSGTGGTKAFF.

This sequence joins TRBV7-9 and TRBJ1-4; the D is unclear. CDR3 length equals 16 residues. V was clipped by 5 bases and J by 0 bases, with 13 bases between them. The germline V gene has CDR1 SEHNR and CDR2 FQNEAQ (reference sequence). Here the CDR3 reads CASSQPPSATNEKLFF. The CDR3 DNA is TGTGCCAGCAGCCAACCCCCTTCCGCAACTAATGAAAAACTGTTTTTT. Filled out from reference TRBV7-9 and TRBJ1-4, the complete variable domain reads DTGVSQNPRHKITKRGQNVTFRCDPISEHNRLYWYRQTLGQGPEFLTYFQNEAQLEKSRLLSDRFSAERPKGSFSTLEIQRTEQGDSAMYLCASSQPPSATNEKLFFGSGTQLSVL.

This clonotype showed up just a few times. The chain combines TRBV3-1 with TRBJ2-5; TRBD2 is a possible D gene (6 bases). The CDR3 has 13 residues. Looked up from germline, CDR1 is LGHDT and CDR2 is YNNKEL (reference sequence). With 7 bases removed from V and 5 bases from J, the gap between germline ends came to 14 bases. CDR3 DNA sequence: TGTGCCAGCAAGGAGGGGCCCCGGGAGACCCAGTACTTC. Protein: CASKEGPRETQYF.